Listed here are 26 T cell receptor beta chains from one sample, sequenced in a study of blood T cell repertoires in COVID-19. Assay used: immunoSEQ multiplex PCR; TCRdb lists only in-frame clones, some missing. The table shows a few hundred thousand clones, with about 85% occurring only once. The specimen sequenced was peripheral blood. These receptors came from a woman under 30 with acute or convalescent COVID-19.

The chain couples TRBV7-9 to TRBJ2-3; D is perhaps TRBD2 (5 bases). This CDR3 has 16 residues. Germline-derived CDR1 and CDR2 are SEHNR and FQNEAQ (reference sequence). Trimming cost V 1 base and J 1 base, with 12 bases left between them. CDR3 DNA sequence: TGTGCCAGCAGCTTAGGAGTGGTAGCGCGCACAGATACGCAGTATTTT. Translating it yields CASSLGVVARTDTQYF.

The CDR3 sequence is CASSSRWGREAYEQYF. DNA for the CDR3: TGTGCCAGCAGTTCCCGGTGGGGGCGGGAGGCCTACGAGCAGTACTTC. The chain links TRBV6-5 to TRBJ2-7, with 8 bases matching TRBD2. Germline values: CDR1 MNHEY, CDR2 SVGAGI. This CDR3 is 16 amino acids long. V shed 4 bases and J 2 bases; nucleotides not matched to a gene: 10.

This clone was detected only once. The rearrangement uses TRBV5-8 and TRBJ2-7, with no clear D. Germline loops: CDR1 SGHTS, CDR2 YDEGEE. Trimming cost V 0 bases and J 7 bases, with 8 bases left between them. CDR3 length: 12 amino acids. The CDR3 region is CASSLELREQYF. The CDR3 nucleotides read TGTGCCAGCAGCTTGGAGCTGAGGGAGCAGTACTTC.

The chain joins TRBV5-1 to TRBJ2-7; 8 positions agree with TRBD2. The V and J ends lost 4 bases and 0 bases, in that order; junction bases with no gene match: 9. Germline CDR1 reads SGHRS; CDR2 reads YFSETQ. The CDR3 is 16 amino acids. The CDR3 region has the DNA TGCGCCAGCAGCCCGGGAGGGGCAGGGAACTCCTACGAGCAGTACTTC. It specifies CASSPGGAGNSYEQYF.

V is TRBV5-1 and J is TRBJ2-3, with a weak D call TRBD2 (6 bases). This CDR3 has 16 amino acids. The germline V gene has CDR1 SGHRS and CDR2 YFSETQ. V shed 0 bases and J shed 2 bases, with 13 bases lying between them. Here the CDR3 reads CASSLEASAYTDTQYF. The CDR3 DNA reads TGCGCCAGCAGCTTGGAGGCTAGCGCTTACACAGATACGCAGTATTTT. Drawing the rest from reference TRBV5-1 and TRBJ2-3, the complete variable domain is KAGVTQTPRYLIKTRGQQVTLSCSPISGHRSVSWYQQTPGQGLQFLFEYFSETQRNKGNFPGRFSGRQFSNSRSEMNVSTLELGDSALYLCASSLEASAYTDTQYFGPGTRLTVL.

In DNA form, the CDR3 reads TGTGCCAGCAGCAAAGAGGGGGGGCACAAACTCTCCTACGAGCAGTACTTC. This translates into CASSKEGGHKLSYEQYF. This chain connects TRBV21-1 to TRBJ2-7; the DNA was not used to check the table's D call, TRBD2. TRBV21-1 is reported as a pseudogene. The CDR3 length is 17 residues.

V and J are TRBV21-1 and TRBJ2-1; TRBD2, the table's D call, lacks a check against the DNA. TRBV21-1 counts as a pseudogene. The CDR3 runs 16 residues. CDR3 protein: CASRSVRSGSYNEQFF. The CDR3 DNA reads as TGTGCCAGCAGGAGTGTTCGTAGCGGGAGTTACAATGAGCAGTTCTTC.

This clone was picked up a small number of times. Here the CDR3 DNA reads TGTGCCAGCAGCTTAAGTGAGTCCGGGGAGCTGTTTTTT. This encodes CASSLSESGELFF. The chain is built from TRBV7-3 and TRBJ2-2; D not resolved. V lost 1 base and J 6 bases, leaving 6 bases between the germline ends. The germline gives CDR1 SGHTA, CDR2 FQGTGA. This CDR3 spans 13 amino acids.

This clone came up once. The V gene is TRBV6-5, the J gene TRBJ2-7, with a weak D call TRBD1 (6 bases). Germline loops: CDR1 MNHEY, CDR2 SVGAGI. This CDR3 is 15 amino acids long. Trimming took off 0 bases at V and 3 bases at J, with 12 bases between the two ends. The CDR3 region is CASSYSLGAGYEQYF. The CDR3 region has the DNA TGTGCCAGCAGTTACTCATTGGGGGCCGGCTACGAGCAGTACTTC.

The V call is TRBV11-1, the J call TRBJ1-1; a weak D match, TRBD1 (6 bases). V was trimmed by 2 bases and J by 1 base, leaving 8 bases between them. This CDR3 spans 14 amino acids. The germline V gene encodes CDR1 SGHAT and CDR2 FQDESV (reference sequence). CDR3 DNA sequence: TGTGCCAGCAGCTTACAGGGGCCGAACACTGAAGCTTTCTTT. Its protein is CASSLQGPNTEAFF.

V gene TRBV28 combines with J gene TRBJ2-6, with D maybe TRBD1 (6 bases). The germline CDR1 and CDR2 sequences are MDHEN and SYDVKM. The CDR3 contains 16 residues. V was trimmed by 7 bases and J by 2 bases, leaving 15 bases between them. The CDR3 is CASNEQGNAGANVLTF. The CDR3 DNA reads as TGTGCCAGCAACGAGCAGGGGAATGCTGGGGCCAACGTCCTGACTTTC.

The CDR3 DNA is TGTGCCAGCAGCTTATTCTCTTCACCCCTCCACTTT. It codes for CASSLFSSPLHF. The chain has TRBV5-6 and TRBJ1-6; D not certain. Germline V gene lookup returns CDR1 SGHDT and CDR2 YYEEEE. Trimming shortened V by 2 bases and J by 9 bases, and 6 bases separated the two germline ends. The CDR3 runs to 12 residues.

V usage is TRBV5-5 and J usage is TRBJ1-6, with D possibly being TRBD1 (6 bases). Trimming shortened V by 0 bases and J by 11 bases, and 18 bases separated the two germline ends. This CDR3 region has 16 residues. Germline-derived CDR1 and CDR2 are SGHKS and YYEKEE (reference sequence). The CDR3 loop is CASSLGATGSETPLHF. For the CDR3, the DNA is TGTGCCAGCAGCTTGGGGGCTACAGGGTCTGAGACACCCCTCCACTTT.

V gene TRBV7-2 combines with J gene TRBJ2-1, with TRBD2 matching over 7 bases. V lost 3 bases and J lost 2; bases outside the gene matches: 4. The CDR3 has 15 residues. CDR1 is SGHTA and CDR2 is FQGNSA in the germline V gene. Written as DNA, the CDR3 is TGTGCCAGCAGCTTCCTAGCGGAAGCCTACAATGAGCAGTTCTTC. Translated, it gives CASSFLAEAYNEQFF.

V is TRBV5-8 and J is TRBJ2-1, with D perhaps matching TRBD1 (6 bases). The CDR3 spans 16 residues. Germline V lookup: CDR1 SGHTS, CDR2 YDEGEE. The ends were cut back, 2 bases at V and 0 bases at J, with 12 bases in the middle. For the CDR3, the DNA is TGTGCCAGCAGCTTTTTTACAGGGAGCTCCTACAATGAGCAGTTCTTC. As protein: CASSFFTGSSYNEQFF. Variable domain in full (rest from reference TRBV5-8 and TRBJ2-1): EAGVTQSPTHLIKTRGQQATLRCSPISGHTSVYWYQQALGLGLQFLLWYDEGEERNRGNFPPRFSGRQFPNYSSELNVNALELEDSALYLCASSFFTGSSYNEQFFGPGTRLTVL.

CDR3 in DNA: TGCGCCAGCAGCCCGACACCAAACTCTGGGGCCAACGTCCTGACTTTC. Its protein is CASSPTPNSGANVLTF. The rearrangement joins TRBV5-1 to TRBJ2-6, with no clear D. This CDR3 is built from 16 residues. Germline V CDR1 and CDR2: SGHRS, YFSETQ. V lost 4 bases and J lost 0, with 11 bases in between.

The CDR3 loop is CASSLWNSQETQYF. The CDR3 region has the DNA TGCGCCAGCAGCTTGTGGAACAGCCAAGAGACCCAGTACTTC. The rearrangement uses TRBV5-1 and TRBJ2-5; no definite D call. CDR1 is SGHRS and CDR2 is YFSETQ in the germline V gene. The CDR3 spans 14 residues. Trimming took 1 base from V and 1 from J, leaving 8 bases between them.

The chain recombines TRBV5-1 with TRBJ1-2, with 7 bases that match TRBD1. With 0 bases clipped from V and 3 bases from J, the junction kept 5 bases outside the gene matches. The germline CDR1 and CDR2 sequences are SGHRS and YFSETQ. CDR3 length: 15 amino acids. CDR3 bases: TGCGCCAGCAGCTTGGAGGGGGCGCGGGACTATGGCTACACCTTC. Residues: CASSLEGARDYGYTF.

The chain's CDR3 is CASSLGRGSYGYTF. The CDR3 DNA reads TGTGCCAGCAGTTTAGGCAGGGGGAGTTATGGCTACACCTTC. This chain joins TRBV27 and TRBJ1-2; 7 bases map to TRBD1. The V segment lost 2 bases and the J segment 5 bases; nucleotides outside the gene matches: 5. The CDR3 sequence is 14 residues long. The germline CDR1 and CDR2 sequences are MNHEY and SMNVEV (reference sequence).

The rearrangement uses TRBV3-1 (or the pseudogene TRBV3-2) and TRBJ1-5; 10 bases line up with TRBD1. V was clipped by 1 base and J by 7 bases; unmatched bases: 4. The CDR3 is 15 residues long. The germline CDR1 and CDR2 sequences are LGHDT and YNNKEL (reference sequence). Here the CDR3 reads CASSQGWTGGQPQHF. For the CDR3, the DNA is TGTGCCAGCAGCCAAGGTTGGACAGGGGGACAGCCCCAGCATTTT.

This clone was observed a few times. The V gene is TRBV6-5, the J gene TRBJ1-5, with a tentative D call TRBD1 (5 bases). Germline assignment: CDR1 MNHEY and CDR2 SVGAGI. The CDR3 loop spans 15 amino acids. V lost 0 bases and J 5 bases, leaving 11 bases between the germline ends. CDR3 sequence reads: CASSYSAQDYQPQHF. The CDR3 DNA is TGTGCCAGCAGTTACTCAGCACAGGATTATCAGCCCCAGCATTTT.

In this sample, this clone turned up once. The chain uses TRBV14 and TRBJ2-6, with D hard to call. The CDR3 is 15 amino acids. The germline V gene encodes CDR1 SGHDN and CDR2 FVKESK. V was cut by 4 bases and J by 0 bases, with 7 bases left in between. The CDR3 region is CASSPQISGANVLTF. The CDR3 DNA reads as TGTGCCAGCAGCCCCCAGATCTCTGGGGCCAACGTCCTGACTTTC.

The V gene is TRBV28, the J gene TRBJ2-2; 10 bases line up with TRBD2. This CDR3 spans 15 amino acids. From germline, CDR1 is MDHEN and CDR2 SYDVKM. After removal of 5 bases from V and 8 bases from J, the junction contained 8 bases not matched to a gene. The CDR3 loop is CASSPTSGRVGELFF. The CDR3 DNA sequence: TGTGCCAGCAGTCCCACGAGCGGGAGGGTGGGGGAGCTGTTTTTT.

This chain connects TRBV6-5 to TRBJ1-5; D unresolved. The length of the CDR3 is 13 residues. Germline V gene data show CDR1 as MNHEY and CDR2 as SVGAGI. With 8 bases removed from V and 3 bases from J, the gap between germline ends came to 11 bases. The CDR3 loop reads CASVVTANQPQHF. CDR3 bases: TGTGCCAGCGTCGTAACTGCCAATCAGCCCCAGCATTTT.

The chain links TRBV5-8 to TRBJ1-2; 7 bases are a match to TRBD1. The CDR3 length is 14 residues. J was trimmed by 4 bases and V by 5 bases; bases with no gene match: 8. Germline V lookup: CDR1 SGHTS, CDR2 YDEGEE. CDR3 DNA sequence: TGTGCCAGCAGGATGACAGGGCCCACCTATGGCTACACCTTC. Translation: CASRMTGPTYGYTF.

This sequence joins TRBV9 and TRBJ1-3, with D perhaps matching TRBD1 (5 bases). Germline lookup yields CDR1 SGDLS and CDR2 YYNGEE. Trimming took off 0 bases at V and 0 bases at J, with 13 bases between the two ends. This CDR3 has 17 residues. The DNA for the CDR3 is TGTGCCAGCAGCGTAGAGGGGCAGGGACTCTCTGGAAACACCATATATTTT. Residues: CASSVEGQGLSGNTIYF.